Below, 16 T cell receptor beta chains from the same sample are listed, as sequenced in a study of T cells in Graves' hyperthyroidism and ophthalmopathy. Amplified TCR beta CDR3 regions derived from RNA transcripts. First-round RT-PCR of the TCR CDR3 relied on the HTBI primer set. In TCRdb, the multiplex PCR reads were re-called with MiXCR into one record per CDR3 protein. The data show some 320,000 distinct CDR3 sequences, approximately 13% seen once. The sequenced material came from blood. All receptors derive from a woman aged 35 to 49 with Graves' ophthalmopathy.

This clonotype came up many times. This chain connects TRBV2 to TRBJ2-7; D ambiguous. V dropped 3 bases and J dropped 2 bases, with 8 bases sitting between them. Germline values: CDR1 SNHLY, CDR2 FYNNEI. The CDR3 is 13 residues long. The CDR3 protein is CASSEYSPYEQYF. CDR3 in DNA: TGTGCCAGCAGTGAGTACTCACCCTACGAGCAGTACTTC.

This clonotype was seen ten or more times. This rearrangement joins TRBV6-5 to TRBJ1-1, with a weak D call TRBD1 (6 bases). Trimming pared 0 bases from V and 4 bases from J, leaving 12 bases between. Germline V gene data show CDR1 as MNHEY and CDR2 as SVGAGI. The CDR3 has 15 residues. The CDR3 here is CASSYSPRGSTEAFF. The CDR3 region has the DNA TGTGCCAGCAGTTACTCACCCAGGGGAAGCACTGAAGCTTTCTTT.

The chain is built from TRBV10-3 and TRBJ2-7; D call uncertain. This CDR3 has 13 residues. Germline lookup yields CDR1 ENHRY and CDR2 SYGVKD. V was cut by 6 bases and J by 0 bases, with 9 bases left in between. The CDR3 here is CAIRGSTSYEQYF. The CDR3 DNA reads TGTGCCATCAGGGGCAGTACCTCCTACGAGCAGTACTTC.

There are many counts of this clonotype. The V gene is TRBV3-1, the J gene TRBJ2-3; tentatively, D is TRBD2 (5 bases). Germline V gene lookup returns CDR1 LGHDT and CDR2 YNNKEL (reference sequence). Trimming shortened V by 0 bases and J by 2 bases, and 12 bases separated the two germline ends. This CDR3 spans 16 amino acids. CDR3 coding DNA: TGTGCCAGCAGCCAAGATCGACTATCCAACACAGATACGCAGTATTTT. Protein product: CASSQDRLSNTDTQYF.

This clonotype was seen more than once but under ten times. The chain employs TRBV7-9 and TRBJ1-6; TRBD1 matches at 7 bases. Germline-derived CDR1 and CDR2 are SEHNR and FQNEAQ (reference sequence). This CDR3 has 13 amino acids. V was pared by 4 bases and J by 9 bases, with 3 bases of the junction left unmatched. CDR3 amino acids: CASSSPGGSPLHF. CDR3 DNA: TGTGCCAGCAGCTCTCCAGGGGGTTCACCCCTCCACTTT.

The CDR3 sequence is CASSSEAGLGFTGELFF. As DNA, the CDR3 is TGTGCCAGTAGCTCTGAAGCGGGTCTGGGGTTCACCGGGGAGCTGTTTTTT. The rearrangement joins TRBV19 to TRBJ2-2; D may be TRBD2 (6 bases). The CDR3 loop spans 17 amino acids. CDR1 is LNHDA, CDR2 SQIVND, per germline (reference sequence). V was cut by 6 bases and J by 4 bases, with 21 bases left in between.

This clonotype has just a few counts. The rearrangement joins TRBV3-1 to TRBJ1-6; a weak D match, TRBD1 (6 bases). The CDR3 has 15 amino acids. The V and J ends lost 8 bases and 7 bases respectively, with 18 bases between them. The germline V gene has CDR1 LGHDT and CDR2 YNNKEL (reference sequence). CDR3 bases: TGTGCCAGCGTTAGGTCAGGGGCAGTAAATTCACCCCTCCACTTT. Amino acid sequence: CASVRSGAVNSPLHF.

J is TRBJ2-1 and V is TRBV15; D is undetermined. This CDR3 region has 12 residues. Per germline, CDR1 LNHNV and CDR2 YYDKDF (reference sequence). The V and J ends lost 0 bases and 8 bases respectively, with 5 bases between them. Here the CDR3 DNA reads TGTGCCACCAGCAGAGATTTCTATGAGCAGTTCTTC. Translation: CATSRDFYEQFF.

V and J are TRBV20-1 and TRBJ2-5; D perhaps matches TRBD1 (6 bases). Germline CDR1 is DFQATT and CDR2 is SNEGSKA (reference sequence). This CDR3 spans 11 amino acids. V lost 6 bases and J lost 5, with 10 bases in between. This chain's CDR3 is CSAIQGETQYF. The CDR3 coding sequence is TGCAGTGCAATCCAGGGGGAGACCCAGTACTTC.

This clonotype has ten or more counts. This rearrangement joins TRBV7-9 to TRBJ2-5; no clear D gene. The V end was cut by 3 bases, the J end by 1 base, with 9 bases between. CDR1 and CDR2 (germline): SEHNR, FQNEAQ (reference sequence). CDR3 length: 14 residues. The CDR3 DNA reads TGTGCCAGCAGCTTTGAACAGCCCCAAGAGACCCAGTACTTC. This codes for CASSFEQPQETQYF.

Concerning this clonotype itself: The CDR3 carries no conserved terminal phenylalanine or tryptophan, so it likely arises from a read error. The V gene is TRBV5-4, the J gene TRBJ2-7, with D uncertain. CDR3 length: 11 amino acids. V lost 0 bases and J lost 3, with 1 base in between. Per the germline V gene, CDR1 is SGHNT and CDR2 is YYREEE (reference sequence). The CDR3 DNA reads as TGTGCCAGCAGCTTGGACTACGAGCAGTACCTC. Translating gives CASSLDYEQYL.

The CDR3 nucleotides are TGTGCCAGCAGCTTTCCCGGGACAGGGGAGCCCGGGGAGCTGTTTTTT. This translates into CASSFPGTGEPGELFF. The chain couples TRBV7-6 to TRBJ2-2, with 10 bases lining up with TRBD1. The germline V gene encodes CDR1 SGHVS and CDR2 FNYEAQ. V gave up 3 bases and J gave up 6 bases; unmatched junction bases: 7. The CDR3 sequence is 16 residues long.

This clonotype was seen a handful of times. The chain uses TRBV7-8 and TRBJ1-4; D is perhaps TRBD1 (5 bases). The ends were cut back, 5 bases at V and 5 bases at J, with 15 bases in the middle. The CDR3 spans 15 residues. In germline, CDR1 is SGHVS, CDR2 FQNEAQ. The CDR3 reads CASSQGLGENEKLFF. Here the CDR3 DNA reads TGTGCCAGCAGCCAAGGACTGGGGGAGAATGAAAAACTGTTTTTT.

V usage is TRBV20-1 and J usage is TRBJ2-3; 14 nucleotides agree with TRBD2. The germline CDR1 and CDR2 sequences are DFQATT and SNEGSKA (reference sequence). Losses at the gene ends were 1 base for V and 2 bases for J; bases not matched to a gene: 17. CDR3 length: 21 residues. The CDR3 region is CSARVPRTGLAGARTTDTQYF. In nucleotides, the CDR3 is TGCAGTGCTAGAGTTCCCAGAACGGGACTAGCGGGAGCTAGGACCACAGATACGCAGTATTTT.

This clonotype was picked up a small number of times. The chain uses TRBV19 and TRBJ2-2; TRBD1 is a possible D gene (5 bases). Germline-derived CDR1 and CDR2 are LNHDA and SQIVND (reference sequence). The CDR3 covers 17 residues. The germline V and J ends were trimmed by 3 bases and 0 bases, with 14 bases remaining between them. For the CDR3, the DNA is TGTGCCAGTAGTATGGCAGGGCCGCTAACGAACACCGGGGAGCTGTTTTTT. Its translation: CASSMAGPLTNTGELFF.

Ten or more counts support this clonotype. The chain carries TRBV7-9 and TRBJ2-1; TRBD1 is a possible D gene (6 bases). Trimming took 4 bases from V and 10 from J, leaving 17 bases between them. The germline gives CDR1 SEHNR, CDR2 FQNEAQ (reference sequence). The CDR3 spans 14 residues. CDR3 DNA: TGTGCCAGCAGCTCTCTGGACAGCCAGGTGGAGCAGTTCTTC. As protein: CASSSLDSQVEQFF.